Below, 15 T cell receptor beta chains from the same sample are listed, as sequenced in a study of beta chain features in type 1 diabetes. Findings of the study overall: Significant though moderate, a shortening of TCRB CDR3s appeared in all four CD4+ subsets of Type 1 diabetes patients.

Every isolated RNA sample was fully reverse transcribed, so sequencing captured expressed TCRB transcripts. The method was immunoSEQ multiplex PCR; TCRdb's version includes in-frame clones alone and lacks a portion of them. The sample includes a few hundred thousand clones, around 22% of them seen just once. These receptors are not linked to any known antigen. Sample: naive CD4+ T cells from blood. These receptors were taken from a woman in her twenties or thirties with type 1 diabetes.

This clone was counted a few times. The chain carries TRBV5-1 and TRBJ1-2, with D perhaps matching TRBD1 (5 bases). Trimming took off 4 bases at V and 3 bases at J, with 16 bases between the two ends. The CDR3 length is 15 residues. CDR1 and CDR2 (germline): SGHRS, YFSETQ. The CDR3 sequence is CASSVGLGLDYGYTF. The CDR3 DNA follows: TGCGCCAGCAGCGTTGGTTTGGGGCTGGACTATGGCTACACCTTC. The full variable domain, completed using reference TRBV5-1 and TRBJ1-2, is KAGVTQTPRYLIKTRGQQVTLSCSPISGHRSVSWYQQTPGQGLQFLFEYFSETQRNKGNFPGRFSGRQFSNSRSEMNVSTLELGDSALYLCASSVGLGLDYGYTFGSGTRLTVV.

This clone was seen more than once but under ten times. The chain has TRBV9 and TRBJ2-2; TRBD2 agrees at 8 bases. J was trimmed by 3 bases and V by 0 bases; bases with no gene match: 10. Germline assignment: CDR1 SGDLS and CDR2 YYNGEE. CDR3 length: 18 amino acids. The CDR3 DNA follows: TGTGCCAGCAGCGTAGCGACCGCGGGACTAGTGTACACCGGGGAGCTGTTTTTT. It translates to CASSVATAGLVYTGELFF.

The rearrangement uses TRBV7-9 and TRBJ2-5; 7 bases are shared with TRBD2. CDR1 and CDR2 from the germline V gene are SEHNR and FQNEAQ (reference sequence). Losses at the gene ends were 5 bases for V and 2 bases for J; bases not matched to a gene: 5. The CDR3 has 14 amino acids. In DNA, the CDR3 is TGTGCCAGCAGCCTTACTAGCGCGCAAGAGACCCAGTACTTC. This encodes CASSLTSAQETQYF.

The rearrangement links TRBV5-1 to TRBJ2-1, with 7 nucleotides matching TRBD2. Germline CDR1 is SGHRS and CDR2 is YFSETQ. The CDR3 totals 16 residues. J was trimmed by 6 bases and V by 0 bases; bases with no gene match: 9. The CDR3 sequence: CASSLEELAPANEQFF. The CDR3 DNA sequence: TGCGCCAGCAGCTTGGAAGAACTAGCGCCCGCCAATGAGCAGTTCTTC.

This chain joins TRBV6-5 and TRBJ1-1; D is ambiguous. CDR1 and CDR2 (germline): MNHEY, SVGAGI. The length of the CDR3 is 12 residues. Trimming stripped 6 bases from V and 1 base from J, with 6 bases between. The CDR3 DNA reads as TGTGCCAGCAGACGACAGAACACTGAAGCTTTCTTT. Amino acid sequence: CASRRQNTEAFF.

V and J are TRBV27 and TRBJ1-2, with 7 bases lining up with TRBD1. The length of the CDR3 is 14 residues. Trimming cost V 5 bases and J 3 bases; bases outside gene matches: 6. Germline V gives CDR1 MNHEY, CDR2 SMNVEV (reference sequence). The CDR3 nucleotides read TGTGCCAGCAGTGCCGGGACAGAGGACTATGGCTACACCTTC. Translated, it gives CASSAGTEDYGYTF.

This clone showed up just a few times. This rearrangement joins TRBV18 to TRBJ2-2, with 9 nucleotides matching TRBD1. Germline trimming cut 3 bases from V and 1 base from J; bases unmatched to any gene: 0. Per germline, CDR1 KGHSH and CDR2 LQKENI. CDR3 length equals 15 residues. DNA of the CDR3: TGTGCCAGCTCACCGGGACAGGGGAACACCGGGGAGCTGTTTTTT. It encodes CASSPGQGNTGELFF.

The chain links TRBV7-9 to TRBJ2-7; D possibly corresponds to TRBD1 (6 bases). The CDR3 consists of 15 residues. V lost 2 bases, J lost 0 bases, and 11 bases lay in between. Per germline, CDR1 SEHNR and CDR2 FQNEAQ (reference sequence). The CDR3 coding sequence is TGTGCCAGCAGCTTAAGGGGGAGAAGCTCCTACGAGCAGTACTTC. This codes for CASSLRGRSSYEQYF.

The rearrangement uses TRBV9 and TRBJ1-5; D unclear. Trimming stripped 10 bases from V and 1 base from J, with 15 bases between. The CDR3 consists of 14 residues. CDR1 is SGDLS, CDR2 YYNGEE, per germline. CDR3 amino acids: CARRYLESNQPQHF. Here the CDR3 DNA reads TGTGCCCGCCGGTACCTCGAGAGCAATCAGCCCCAGCATTTT.

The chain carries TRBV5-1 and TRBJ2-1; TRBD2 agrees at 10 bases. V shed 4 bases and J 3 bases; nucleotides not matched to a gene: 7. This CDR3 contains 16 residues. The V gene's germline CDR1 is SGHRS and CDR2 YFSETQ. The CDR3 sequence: CASSPPLAGDYNEQFF. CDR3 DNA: TGCGCCAGCAGCCCGCCCCTAGCGGGAGACTACAATGAGCAGTTCTTC.

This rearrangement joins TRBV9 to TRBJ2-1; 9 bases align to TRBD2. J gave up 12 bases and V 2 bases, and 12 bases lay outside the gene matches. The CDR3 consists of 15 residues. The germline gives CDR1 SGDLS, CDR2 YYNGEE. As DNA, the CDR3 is TGTGCCAGCAGCGTGGAGGTTAGCGGGAGAGGGGGGCAGTTCTTC. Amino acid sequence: CASSVEVSGRGGQFF.

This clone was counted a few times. The CDR3 region is CASSGSGVTEAFF. The CDR3 coding sequence is TGCGCCAGCAGCGGATCAGGGGTAACTGAAGCTTTCTTT. V usage is TRBV5-1 and J usage is TRBJ1-1; D possibly corresponds to TRBD1 (6 bases). Germline CDR1 reads SGHRS; CDR2 reads YFSETQ. The V gene lost 4 bases and the J gene lost 5 bases, with 12 bases spanning the gap. The CDR3 is 13 residues long.

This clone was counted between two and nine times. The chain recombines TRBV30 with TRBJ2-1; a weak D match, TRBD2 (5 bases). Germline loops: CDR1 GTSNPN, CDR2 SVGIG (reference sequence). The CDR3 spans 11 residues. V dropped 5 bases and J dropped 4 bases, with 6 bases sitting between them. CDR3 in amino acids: CAWAGYNEQFF. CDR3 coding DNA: TGTGCCTGGGCGGGTTACAATGAGCAGTTCTTC.

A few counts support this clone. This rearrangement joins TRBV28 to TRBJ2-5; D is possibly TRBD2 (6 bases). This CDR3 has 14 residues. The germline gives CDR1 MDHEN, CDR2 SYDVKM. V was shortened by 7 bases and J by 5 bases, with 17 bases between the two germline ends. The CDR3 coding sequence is TGTGCCAGCACCGCCCCCCCTCGGGGGGAGACCCAGTACTTC. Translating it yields CASTAPPRGETQYF.

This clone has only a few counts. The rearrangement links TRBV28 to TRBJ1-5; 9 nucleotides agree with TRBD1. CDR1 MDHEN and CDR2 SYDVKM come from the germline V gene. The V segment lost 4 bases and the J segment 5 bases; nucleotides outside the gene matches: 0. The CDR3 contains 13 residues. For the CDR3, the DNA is TGTGCCAGCAGTTGGACAGGGGATCAGCCCCAGCATTTT. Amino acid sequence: CASSWTGDQPQHF.